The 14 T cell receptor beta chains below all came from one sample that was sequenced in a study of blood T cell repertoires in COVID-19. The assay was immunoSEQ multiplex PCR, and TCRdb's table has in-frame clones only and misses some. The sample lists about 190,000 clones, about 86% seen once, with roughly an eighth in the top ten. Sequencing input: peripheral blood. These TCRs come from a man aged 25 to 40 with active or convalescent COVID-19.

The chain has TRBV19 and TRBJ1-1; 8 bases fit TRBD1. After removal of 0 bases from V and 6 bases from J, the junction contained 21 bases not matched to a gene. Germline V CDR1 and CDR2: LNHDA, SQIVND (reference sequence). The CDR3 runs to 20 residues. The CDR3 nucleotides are TGTGCCAGTAGTATAGATTTTACTTTGGACAGAGCAGGGGGCGGGCCTGAAGCTTTCTTT. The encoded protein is CASSIDFTLDRAGGGPEAFF.

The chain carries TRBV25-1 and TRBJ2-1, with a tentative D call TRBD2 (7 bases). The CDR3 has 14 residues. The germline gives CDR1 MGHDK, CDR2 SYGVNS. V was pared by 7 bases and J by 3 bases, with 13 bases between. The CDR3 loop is CASTGGEHYNEQFF. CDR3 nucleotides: TGTGCCAGCACGGGGGGCGAACACTACAATGAGCAGTTCTTC.

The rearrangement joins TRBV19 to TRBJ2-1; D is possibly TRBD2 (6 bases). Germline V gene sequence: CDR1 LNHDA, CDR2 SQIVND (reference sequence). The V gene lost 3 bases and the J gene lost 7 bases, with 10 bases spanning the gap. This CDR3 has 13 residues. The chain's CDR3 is CASSMLARNEQFF. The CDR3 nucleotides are TGTGCCAGTAGTATGCTAGCGCGGAATGAGCAGTTCTTC. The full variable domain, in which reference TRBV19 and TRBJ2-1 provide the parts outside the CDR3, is DGGITQSPKYLFRKEGQNVTLSCEQNLNHDAMYWYRQDPGQGLRLIYYSQIVNDFQKGDIAEGYSVSREKKESFPLTVTSAQKNPTAFYLCASSMLARNEQFFGPGTRLTVL.

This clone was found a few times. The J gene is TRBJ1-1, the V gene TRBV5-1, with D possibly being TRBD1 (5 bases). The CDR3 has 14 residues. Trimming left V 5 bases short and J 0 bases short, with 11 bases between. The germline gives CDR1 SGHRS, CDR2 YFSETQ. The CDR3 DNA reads TGCGCCAGCAGTTTACAGGTAATGAACACTGAAGCTTTCTTT. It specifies CASSLQVMNTEAFF.

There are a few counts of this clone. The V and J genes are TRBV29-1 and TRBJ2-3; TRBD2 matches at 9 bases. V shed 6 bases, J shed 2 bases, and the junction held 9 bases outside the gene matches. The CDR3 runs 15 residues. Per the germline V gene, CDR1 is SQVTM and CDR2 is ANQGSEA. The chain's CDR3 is CSVAGGAQYTDTQYF. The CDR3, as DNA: TGCAGCGTGGCGGGGGGGGCCCAGTACACAGATACGCAGTATTTT.

CDR3 DNA: TGTGCCAGCAGCTCGGACAGGGGAACCTACGAGCAGTACGTC. This codes for CASSSDRGTYEQYV. V usage is TRBV13 and J usage is TRBJ2-7; 9 bases line up with TRBD1. The CDR3 runs 14 residues. With V trimmed by 4 bases and J by 2 bases, 3 bases remained unmatched. Germline CDR1 is PRHDT and CDR2 is FYEKMQ (reference sequence).

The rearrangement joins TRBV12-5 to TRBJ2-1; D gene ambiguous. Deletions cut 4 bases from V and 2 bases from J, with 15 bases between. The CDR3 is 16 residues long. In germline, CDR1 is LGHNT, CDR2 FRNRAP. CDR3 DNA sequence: TGTGCTAGTGGTTCCCCCGCCCCCAGTCCCTACAATGAGCAGTTCTTC. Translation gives CASGSPAPSPYNEQFF.

Here the CDR3 reads CAWEGQVQSPLHF. CDR3 bases: TGTGCCTGGGAAGGACAGGTCCAGTCACCCCTCCACTTT. The chain uses TRBV30 and TRBJ1-6; 7 bases map to TRBD1. Trimming took 5 bases from V and 10 from J; bases not matched to a gene: 8. CDR1 and CDR2 (germline): GTSNPN, SVGIG (reference sequence). The CDR3 loop spans 13 amino acids.

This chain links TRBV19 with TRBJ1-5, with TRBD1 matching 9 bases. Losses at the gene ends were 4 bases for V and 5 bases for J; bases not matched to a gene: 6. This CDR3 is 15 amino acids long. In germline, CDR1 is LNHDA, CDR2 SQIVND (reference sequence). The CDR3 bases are TGTGCCAGTAGTAGGACAGGGGCTCCCGATCAGCCCCAGCATTTT. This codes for CASSRTGAPDQPQHF.

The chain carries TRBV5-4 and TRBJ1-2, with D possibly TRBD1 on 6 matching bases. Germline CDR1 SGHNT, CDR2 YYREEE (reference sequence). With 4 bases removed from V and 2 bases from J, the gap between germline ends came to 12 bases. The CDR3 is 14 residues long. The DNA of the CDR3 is TGTGCCAGCAGCCCGGGGACACCCAACTATGGCTACACCTTC. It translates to CASSPGTPNYGYTF.

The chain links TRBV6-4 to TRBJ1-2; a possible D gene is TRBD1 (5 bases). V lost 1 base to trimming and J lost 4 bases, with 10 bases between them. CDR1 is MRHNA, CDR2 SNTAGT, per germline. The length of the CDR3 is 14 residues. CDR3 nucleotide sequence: TGTGCCAGCAGTGACTGGCAGGGTGGCTATGGCTACACCTTC. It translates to CASSDWQGGYGYTF.

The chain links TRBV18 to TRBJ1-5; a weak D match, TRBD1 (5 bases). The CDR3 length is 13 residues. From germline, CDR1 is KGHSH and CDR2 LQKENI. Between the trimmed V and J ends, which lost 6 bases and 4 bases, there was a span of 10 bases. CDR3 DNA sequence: TGTGCCAGCTCCCCCGACAGTAATCAGCCCCAGCATTTT. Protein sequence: CASSPDSNQPQHF.

CDR3 sequence (DNA): TGCGCCAGCAGCCTGGGACAGTTGGGCAATCAGCCCCAGCATTTT. Translated: CASSLGQLGNQPQHF. The rearrangement joins TRBV4-1 to TRBJ1-5; the match to TRBD1 covers 7 bases. Germline lookup yields CDR1 MGHRA and CDR2 YSYEKL. V lost 4 bases and J lost 2; bases outside the gene matches: 5. CDR3 length: 15 amino acids.

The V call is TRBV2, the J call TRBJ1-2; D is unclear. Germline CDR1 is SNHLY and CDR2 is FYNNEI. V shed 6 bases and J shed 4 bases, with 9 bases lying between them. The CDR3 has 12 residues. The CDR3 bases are TGTGCCAGCAGCCCGGAGTCCTATGGCTACACCTTC. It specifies CASSPESYGYTF. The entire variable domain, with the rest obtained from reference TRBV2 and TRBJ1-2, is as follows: EPEVTQTPSHQVTQMGQEVILRCVPISNHLYFYWYRQILGQKVEFLVSFYNNEISEKSEIFDDQFSVERPDGSNFTLKIRSTKLEDSAMYFCASSPESYGYTFGSGTRLTVV.